The 31 T cell receptor beta chains below all came from one sample that was sequenced in a study of blood T cell repertoires in COVID-19. Clones were sequenced by immunoSEQ multiplex PCR, and TCRdb holds only the in-frame ones, with some missing. The table has 230,000 or so clones, about 87% seen once. The source material was PBMCs or T cells enriched from blood (not recorded which). Receptors originate from a woman in her twenties or thirties who had recovered from COVID-19.

The rearrangement joins TRBV19 to TRBJ1-4, with D possibly matching TRBD1 (6 bases). V lost 5 bases and J 8 bases, leaving 15 bases between the germline ends. Germline values: CDR1 LNHDA, CDR2 SQIVND (reference sequence). There are 14 residues in the CDR3. CDR3 nucleotides: TGTGCCAGTAGTGCAACAGGGTGGAGGGAAAAACTGTTTTTT. This translates into CASSATGWREKLFF.

V usage is TRBV7-6 and J usage is TRBJ1-2, with D hard to call. V gave up 5 bases and J gave up 8 bases, with 15 bases separating them. CDR1 and CDR2 from the germline V gene are SGHVS and FNYEAQ. The CDR3 contains 13 residues. The CDR3 sequence: CASSPSGNRGYTF. The CDR3 coding sequence is TGTGCCAGCAGCCCCTCTGGTAATAGAGGCTACACCTTC.

The chain is built from TRBV9 and TRBJ2-1; TRBD2 matches at 9 bases. The CDR3 contains 14 residues. CDR1 is SGDLS, CDR2 YYNGEE, per germline. V was clipped by 2 bases and J by 9 bases; unmatched bases: 6. The CDR3 nucleotides read TGTGCCAGCAGCGTGGCGGGGGGGCCGAGTGAGCAGTTCTTC. Translation: CASSVAGGPSEQFF. The full variable domain, rest sourced from reference TRBV9 and TRBJ2-1, is DSGVTQTPKHLITATGQRVTLRCSPRSGDLSVYWYQQSLDQGLQFLIQYYNGEERAKGNILERFSAQQFPDLHSELNLSSLELGDSALYFCASSVAGGPSEQFFGPGTRLTVL.

There are a few counts of this clone. The V and J genes are TRBV6-5 and TRBJ1-1, with D maybe TRBD1 (6 bases). CDR3 length: 15 residues. Per germline, CDR1 MNHEY and CDR2 SVGAGI. V shed 4 bases and J shed 4 bases, with 16 bases lying between them. The CDR3 DNA reads TGTGCCAGCAGTTTGACAGGTCCGATGGGCACTGAAGCTTTCTTT. It encodes CASSLTGPMGTEAFF.

The CDR3 nucleotides are TGTGCCAGCAGCGTAGGGGGAGAGGGCAATGAGCAGTTCTTC. Translating it yields CASSVGGEGNEQFF. The V gene is TRBV9, the J gene TRBJ2-1; D perhaps matches TRBD2 (5 bases). Trimming stripped 0 bases from V and 6 bases from J, with 10 bases between. CDR1 is SGDLS, CDR2 YYNGEE, per germline. The CDR3 loop spans 14 amino acids.

The chain joins TRBV6-6 to TRBJ2-7, with 10 bases that match TRBD1. The CDR3 loop spans 16 amino acids. The junction had 8 bases not matched to a gene; V was cut back by 5 bases and J by 1 base. Per the germline V gene, CDR1 is MNHNY and CDR2 is SVGAGI (reference sequence). The chain's CDR3 is CASSRTPGQGSYEQYF. CDR3 nucleotides: TGTGCCAGCAGTCGAACCCCGGGACAGGGGTCCTACGAGCAGTACTTC.

V is TRBV4-1 and J is TRBJ1-4, with TRBD1 matching over 7 bases. The germline V gene encodes CDR1 MGHRA and CDR2 YSYEKL. Trimming took 6 bases from V and 4 from J; bases not matched to a gene: 11. The CDR3 loop spans 16 amino acids. CDR3 loop: CASSYTSGQYNEKLFF. In nucleotides, the CDR3 is TGCGCCAGCAGTTACACTTCGGGACAGTATAATGAAAAACTGTTTTTT.

DNA of the CDR3: TGTGCCAGCAGCCAAGATCAGGGGTGGTATAATTCACCCCTCCACTTT. It specifies CASSQDQGWYNSPLHF. This chain connects TRBV14 to TRBJ1-6, with D perhaps TRBD1 (6 bases). The CDR3 has 16 amino acids. CDR1 is SGHDN, CDR2 FVKESK, per germline. Trimming took off 0 bases at V and 4 bases at J, with 10 bases between the two ends.

There are a few counts of this clone. The chain combines TRBV5-5 with TRBJ2-7; 10 nucleotides match TRBD1. The CDR3 is 15 residues long. V trimming: 5 bases; J trimming: 3 bases; junction bases outside the gene matches: 8. Germline-derived CDR1 and CDR2 are SGHKS and YYEKEE (reference sequence). Written as DNA, the CDR3 is TGTGCCAGCAGACCGGGACAGGGGCCACGCTACGAGCAGTACTTC. Translation: CASRPGQGPRYEQYF. Full variable domain (outside the CDR3, taken from reference TRBV5-5 and TRBJ2-7): DAGVTQSPTHLIKTRGQQVTLRCSPISGHKSVSWYQQVLGQGPQFIFQYYEKEERGRGNFPDRFSARQFPNYSSELNVNALLLGDSALYLCASRPGQGPRYEQYFGPGTRLTVT.

The chain recombines TRBV7-6 with TRBJ2-2; no firm D call. The CDR3 runs 13 residues. From germline, CDR1 is SGHVS and CDR2 FNYEAQ. Trimming left V 5 bases short and J 5 bases short, with 9 bases between. CDR3 in DNA: TGTGCCAGCAGCCCACCGAGAACCGGGGAGCTGTTTTTT. Translating it yields CASSPPRTGELFF.

The chain has TRBV7-9 and TRBJ2-7; 8 bases fit TRBD2. The CDR3 is 13 residues long. V dropped 5 bases and J dropped 5; count of bases not matched to a gene: 5. Germline V gene data show CDR1 as SEHNR and CDR2 as FQNEAQ (reference sequence). The CDR3 DNA reads TGTGCCAGCAGCCCCCCGGGGGGGGACGAGCAGTACTTC. The encoded protein is CASSPPGGDEQYF.

CDR3 nucleotide sequence: TGTGCCATCAGTGAGGGGACTAGCGGGGCAAAAGATACGCAGTATTTT. Translating it yields CAISEGTSGAKDTQYF. V usage is TRBV10-3 and J usage is TRBJ2-3; 13 positions agree with TRBD2. There are 16 residues in the CDR3. CDR1 and CDR2 from the germline V gene are ENHRY and SYGVKD. The ends lost 2 bases at V and 5 bases at J; junction bases unmatched: 4.

This chain links TRBV7-2 with TRBJ2-7, with 9 bases fitting TRBD1. V was pared by 6 bases and J by 7 bases, with 7 bases of the junction left unmatched. There are 13 residues in the CDR3. The germline V gene has CDR1 SGHTA and CDR2 FQGNSA. For the CDR3, the DNA is TGTGCCAGCAGTTCACAGGGGGCGGGGGAGCAGTACTTC. Protein: CASSSQGAGEQYF.

The chain employs TRBV6-5 and TRBJ1-1, with no clear D. Germline V CDR1 and CDR2: MNHEY, SVGAGI. The CDR3 spans 11 residues. The germline V and J ends were trimmed by 4 bases and 11 bases, with 11 bases remaining between them. This CDR3 is CASSSGSSAFF. The CDR3 bases are TGTGCCAGCAGTTCGGGGTCGAGTGCTTTCTTT.

The gene calls are TRBV25-1 and TRBJ2-1; 15 nucleotides match TRBD2. The CDR3 spans 17 residues. With V trimmed by 8 bases and J by 9 bases, 14 bases remained unmatched. Germline lookup yields CDR1 MGHDK and CDR2 SYGVNS. The CDR3: CASSRTSGGARFSEQFF. CDR3 coding DNA: TGTGCCAGCTCCCGGACTAGCGGGGGGGCCAGATTTAGTGAGCAGTTCTTC.

A single count supports this clone. The chain uses TRBV19 and TRBJ1-1; possibly TRBD1 for D (6 bases). Germline assignment: CDR1 LNHDA and CDR2 SQIVND (reference sequence). This CDR3 is 16 amino acids long. Between the trimmed V and J ends, which lost 1 base and 0 bases, there was a span of 12 bases. The CDR3 coding sequence is TGTGCCAGTAGTATAGGGACGGGACACTTGAACACTGAAGCTTTCTTT. Its translation is CASSIGTGHLNTEAFF.

The V call is TRBV5-1, the J call TRBJ2-1; tentative D call: TRBD1 (7 bases). The V end lost 3 bases, the J end lost 9 bases, and 19 bases lay between the germline ends. The CDR3 covers 15 residues. Germline CDR1 SGHRS, CDR2 YFSETQ. CDR3 nucleotide sequence: TGCGCCAGCAGCTCCACCGACAGGGCCGGGGGTGAGCAGTTCTTC. Translation: CASSSTDRAGGEQFF.

The rearrangement uses TRBV18 and TRBJ2-2; D is possibly TRBD2 (6 bases). The CDR3 is 17 amino acids. The V gene's germline CDR1 is KGHSH and CDR2 LQKENI. The V and J ends lost 0 bases and 5 bases respectively, with 16 bases between them. CDR3 loop: CASSPPGLLWWTGELFF. The CDR3 bases are TGTGCCAGCTCACCACCGGGACTTCTCTGGTGGACCGGGGAGCTGTTTTTT.

This sequence joins TRBV19 and TRBJ2-5; 8 bases are a match to TRBD2. Germline-derived CDR1 and CDR2 are LNHDA and SQIVND (reference sequence). The CDR3 runs 15 residues. Germline trimming cut 3 bases from V and 5 bases from J; bases unmatched to any gene: 8. The CDR3 DNA follows: TGTGCCAGTAGTATCCCGGGGGGGCCGGGGGAGACCCAGTACTTC. Translating it yields CASSIPGGPGETQYF.

V gene TRBV6-5 combines with J gene TRBJ2-7; D possibly corresponds to TRBD1 (6 bases). V lost 7 bases to trimming and J lost 3 bases, with 16 bases between them. Per germline, CDR1 MNHEY and CDR2 SVGAGI. This CDR3 contains 14 residues. CDR3 in amino acids: CASTTTGENYEQYF. CDR3 sequence (DNA): TGTGCCAGCACAACGACAGGAGAGAACTACGAGCAGTACTTC.

A word on this clone: Mismatch with germline at one junction end may stem from a read error. The J gene is TRBJ2-1, the V gene TRBV18; 9 nucleotides match TRBD2. Germline lookup yields CDR1 KGHSH and CDR2 LQKENI. The CDR3 runs 15 residues. Here the CDR3 reads CASSPQRGVRNEQFF. The CDR3 bases are TGTGCCAGCTCCCCACAGCGGGGGGTTCGCAATGAGCAGTTCTTC.

The rearrangement uses TRBV6-2 or TRBV6-3 and TRBJ2-5; possible D gene TRBD2, 5 bases. Germline loops: CDR1 MNHEY, CDR2 SVGEGT. Between the trimmed V and J ends, which lost 0 bases and 6 bases, there was a span of 11 bases. This CDR3 region has 14 residues. The chain's CDR3 is CASSYSMRAKTQYF. Here the CDR3 DNA reads TGTGCCAGCAGTTACTCGATGCGGGCGAAGACCCAGTACTTC.

CDR3 amino acids: CASSVATGVDSYNSPLHF. The DNA for the CDR3 is TGTGCCAGCAGCGTAGCTACAGGGGTAGACTCCTATAATTCACCCCTCCACTTT. V gene TRBV9 combines with J gene TRBJ1-6; 7 positions agree with TRBD1. The CDR3 has 18 amino acids. J was trimmed by 0 bases and V by 0 bases; bases with no gene match: 6. CDR1 is SGDLS, CDR2 YYNGEE, per germline.

The V and J genes are TRBV19 and TRBJ1-5; unclear D gene. The CDR3 loop spans 14 amino acids. The V gene's germline CDR1 is LNHDA and CDR2 SQIVND (reference sequence). The ends were cut back, 4 bases at V and 6 bases at J, with 13 bases in the middle. CDR3 sequence: CASSRAEGGQPQHF. The CDR3 DNA reads as TGTGCCAGTAGTAGGGCGGAGGGAGGTCAGCCCCAGCATTTT. Combining the CDR3 with reference TRBV19 and TRBJ1-5 gives the whole variable domain DGGITQSPKYLFRKEGQNVTLSCEQNLNHDAMYWYRQDPGQGLRLIYYSQIVNDFQKGDIAEGYSVSREKKESFPLTVTSAQKNPTAFYLCASSRAEGGQPQHFGDGTRLSIL.

The gene calls are TRBV7-9 and TRBJ2-3, with 7 positions matching TRBD1. Trimming cost V 5 bases and J 2 bases; bases outside gene matches: 16. This CDR3 contains 18 residues. The germline CDR1 and CDR2 sequences are SEHNR and FQNEAQ (reference sequence). The CDR3 coding sequence is TGTGCCAGCAGCCACCCGAGGGGGCGCGCAATTTTCACAGATACGCAGTATTTT. Translated, it gives CASSHPRGRAIFTDTQYF.

The chain links TRBV7-6 to TRBJ1-5; TRBD1 matches at 8 bases. In germline, CDR1 is SGHVS, CDR2 FNYEAQ. The CDR3 is made up of 16 amino acids. V lost 5 bases and J lost 6; bases outside the gene matches: 12. This CDR3 is CASSPSGAGGTQPQHF. The CDR3 region has the DNA TGTGCCAGCAGCCCTTCTGGGGCAGGGGGCACTCAGCCCCAGCATTTT.

The chain employs TRBV7-8 and TRBJ2-2; D is possibly TRBD1 (5 bases). The V and J ends lost 1 base and 6 bases respectively, with 9 bases between them. The CDR3 covers 14 residues. CDR1 and CDR2 (germline): SGHVS, FQNEAQ. CDR3 protein: CASSLVGRAGELFF. CDR3 in DNA: TGTGCCAGCAGCTTAGTGGGCAGGGCCGGGGAGCTGTTTTTT.

The V call is TRBV5-1, the J call TRBJ2-2, with a weak D call TRBD2 (6 bases). The CDR3 has 18 amino acids. Looked up from germline, CDR1 is SGHRS and CDR2 is YFSETQ. Between the trimmed V and J ends, which lost 3 bases and 5 bases, there was a span of 23 bases. The CDR3 DNA sequence: TGCGCCAGCAGCTCCGGTAGCGGCTATCCGAGGAGGACCGGGGAGCTGTTTTTT. As protein: CASSSGSGYPRRTGELFF.

The chain employs TRBV4-3 and TRBJ1-1, with D maybe TRBD1 (6 bases). Germline values: CDR1 LGHNA, CDR2 YSLEER. V shed 4 bases and J shed 6 bases, with 21 bases lying between them. The CDR3 extends over 16 amino acids. The CDR3, as DNA: TGCGCCAGCAGCCCTGGCTCACAGGGCCGAAGGGCTGAAGCTTTCTTT. As protein: CASSPGSQGRRAEAFF.

V is TRBV6-5 and J is TRBJ1-1, with a possible D match to TRBD1 (5 bases). This CDR3 spans 13 amino acids. V lost 6 bases to trimming and J lost 2 bases, with 10 bases between them. In germline, CDR1 is MNHEY, CDR2 SVGAGI. Here the CDR3 DNA reads TGTGCCAGCAGGAGGACAATTAACACTGAAGCTTTCTTT. It is translated as CASRRTINTEAFF.

The chain uses TRBV5-4 and TRBJ2-3, with D perhaps TRBD1 (5 bases). V was shortened by 4 bases and J by 6 bases, with 12 bases between the two germline ends. Germline assignment: CDR1 SGHNT and CDR2 YYREEE (reference sequence). This CDR3 region has 13 residues. The CDR3 sequence is CASSGRVADTQYF. The CDR3 coding sequence is TGTGCCAGCAGCGGCAGGGTGGCGGATACGCAGTATTTT.